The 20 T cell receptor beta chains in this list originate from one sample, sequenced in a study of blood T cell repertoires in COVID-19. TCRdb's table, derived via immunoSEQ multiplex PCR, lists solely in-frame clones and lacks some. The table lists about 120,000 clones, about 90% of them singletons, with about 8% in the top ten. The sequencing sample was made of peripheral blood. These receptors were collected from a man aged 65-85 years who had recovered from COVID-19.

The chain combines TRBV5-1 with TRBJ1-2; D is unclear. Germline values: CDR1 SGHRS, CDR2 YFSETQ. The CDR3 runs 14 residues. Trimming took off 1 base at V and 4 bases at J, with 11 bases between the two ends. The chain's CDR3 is CASSLSRGLYGYTF. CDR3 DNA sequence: TGCGCCAGCAGCTTGTCTCGGGGTCTCTATGGCTACACCTTC. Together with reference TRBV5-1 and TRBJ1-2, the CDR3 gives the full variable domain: KAGVTQTPRYLIKTRGQQVTLSCSPISGHRSVSWYQQTPGQGLQFLFEYFSETQRNKGNFPGRFSGRQFSNSRSEMNVSTLELGDSALYLCASSLSRGLYGYTFGSGTRLTVV.

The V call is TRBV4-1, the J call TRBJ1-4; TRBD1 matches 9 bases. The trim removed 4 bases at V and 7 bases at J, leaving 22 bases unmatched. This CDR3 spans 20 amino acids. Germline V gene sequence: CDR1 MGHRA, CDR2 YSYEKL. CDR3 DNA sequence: TGCGCCAGCAGCCGACCCAAACCGGGACAGGGAGTGGTCTTAAGTGAAAAACTGTTTTTT. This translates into CASSRPKPGQGVVLSEKLFF.

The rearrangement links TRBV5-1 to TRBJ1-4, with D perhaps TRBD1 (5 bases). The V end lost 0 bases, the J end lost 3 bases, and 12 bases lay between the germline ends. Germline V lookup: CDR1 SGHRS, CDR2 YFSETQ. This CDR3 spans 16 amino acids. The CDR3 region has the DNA TGCGCCAGCAGCTTGGTATTGGGGCAAGCTAATGAAAAACTGTTTTTT. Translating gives CASSLVLGQANEKLFF.

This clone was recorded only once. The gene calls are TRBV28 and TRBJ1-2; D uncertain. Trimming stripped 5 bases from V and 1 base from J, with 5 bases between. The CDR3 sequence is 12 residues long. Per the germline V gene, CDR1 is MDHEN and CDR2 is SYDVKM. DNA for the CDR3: TGTGCCAGCAGTCCATTTAACTATGGCTACACCTTC. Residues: CASSPFNYGYTF.

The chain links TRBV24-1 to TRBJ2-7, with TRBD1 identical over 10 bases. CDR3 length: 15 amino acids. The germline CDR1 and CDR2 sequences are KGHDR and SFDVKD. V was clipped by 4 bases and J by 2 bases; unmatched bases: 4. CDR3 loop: CATSDPDRGTYEQYF. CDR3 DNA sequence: TGTGCCACCAGTGACCCGGACAGGGGGACCTACGAGCAGTACTTC.

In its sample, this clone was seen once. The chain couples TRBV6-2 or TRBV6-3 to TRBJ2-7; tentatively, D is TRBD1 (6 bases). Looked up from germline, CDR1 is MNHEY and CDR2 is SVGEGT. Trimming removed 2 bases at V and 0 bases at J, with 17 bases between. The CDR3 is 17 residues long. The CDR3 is CASSYPRTGTYSYEQYF. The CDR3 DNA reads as TGTGCCAGCAGTTACCCAAGAACCGGGACATACTCCTACGAGCAGTACTTC.

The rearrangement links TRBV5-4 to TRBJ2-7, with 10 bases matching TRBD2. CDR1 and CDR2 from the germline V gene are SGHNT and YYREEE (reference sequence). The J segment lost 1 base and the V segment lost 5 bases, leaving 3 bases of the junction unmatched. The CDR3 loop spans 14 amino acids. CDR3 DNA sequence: TGTGCCAGCAGTATAGCGGGAGGTTCCTACGAGCAGTACTTC. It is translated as CASSIAGGSYEQYF.

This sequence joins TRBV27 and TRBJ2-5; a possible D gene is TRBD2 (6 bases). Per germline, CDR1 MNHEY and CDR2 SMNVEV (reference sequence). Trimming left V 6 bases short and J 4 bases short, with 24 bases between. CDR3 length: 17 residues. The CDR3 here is CASSQIFVEGGGETQYF. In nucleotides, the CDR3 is TGTGCCAGCAGCCAGATATTCGTGGAGGGCGGTGGAGAGACCCAGTACTTC.

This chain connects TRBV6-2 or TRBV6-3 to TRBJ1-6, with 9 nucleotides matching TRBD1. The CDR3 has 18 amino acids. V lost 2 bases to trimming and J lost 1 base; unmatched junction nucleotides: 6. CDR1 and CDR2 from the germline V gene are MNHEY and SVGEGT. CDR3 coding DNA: TGTGCCAGCAGTTACCCCCTCGGACAGGGGTCCTATAATTCACCCCTCCACTTT. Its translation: CASSYPLGQGSYNSPLHF.

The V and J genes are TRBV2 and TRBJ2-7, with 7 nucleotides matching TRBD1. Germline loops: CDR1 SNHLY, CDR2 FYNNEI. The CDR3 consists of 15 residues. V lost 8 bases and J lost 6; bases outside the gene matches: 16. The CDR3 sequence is CASFPAQGDTVEQYF. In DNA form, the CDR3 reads TGTGCCAGCTTCCCCGCCCAGGGGGACACTGTCGAGCAGTACTTC.

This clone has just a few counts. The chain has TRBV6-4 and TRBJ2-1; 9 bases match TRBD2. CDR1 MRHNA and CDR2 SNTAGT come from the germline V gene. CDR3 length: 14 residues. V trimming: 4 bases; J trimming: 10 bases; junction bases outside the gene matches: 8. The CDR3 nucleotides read TGTGCCAGCAGTGTAGCGGGAGAGGCCAGCGAGCAGTTCTTC. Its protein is CASSVAGEASEQFF.

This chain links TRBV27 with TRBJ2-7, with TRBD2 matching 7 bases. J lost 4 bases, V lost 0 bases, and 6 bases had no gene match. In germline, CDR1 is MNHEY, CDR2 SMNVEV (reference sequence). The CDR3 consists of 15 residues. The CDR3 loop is CASSLSGGRAYEQYF. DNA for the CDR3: TGTGCCAGCAGTTTATCCGGGGGGAGGGCTTACGAGCAGTACTTC.

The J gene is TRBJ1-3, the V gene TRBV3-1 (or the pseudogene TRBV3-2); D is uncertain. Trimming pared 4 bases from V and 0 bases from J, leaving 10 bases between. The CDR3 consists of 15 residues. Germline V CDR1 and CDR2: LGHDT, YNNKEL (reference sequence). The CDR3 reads CASSPWFSSGNTIYF. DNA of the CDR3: TGTGCCAGCAGCCCCTGGTTTAGCTCTGGAAACACCATATATTTT.

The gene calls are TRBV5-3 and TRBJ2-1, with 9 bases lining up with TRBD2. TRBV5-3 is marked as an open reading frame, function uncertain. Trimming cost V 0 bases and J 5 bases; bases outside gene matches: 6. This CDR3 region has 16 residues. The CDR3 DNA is TGTGCCAGAAGCTTGGTGCCGACTAGCGGAGACAATGAGCAGTTCTTC. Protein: CARSLVPTSGDNEQFF.

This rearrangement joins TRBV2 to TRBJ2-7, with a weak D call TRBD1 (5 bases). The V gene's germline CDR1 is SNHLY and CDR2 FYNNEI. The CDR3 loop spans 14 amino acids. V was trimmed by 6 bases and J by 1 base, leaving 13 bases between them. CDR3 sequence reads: CASRVQGYSYEQYF. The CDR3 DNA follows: TGTGCCAGCAGGGTTCAGGGTTATTCCTACGAGCAGTACTTC.

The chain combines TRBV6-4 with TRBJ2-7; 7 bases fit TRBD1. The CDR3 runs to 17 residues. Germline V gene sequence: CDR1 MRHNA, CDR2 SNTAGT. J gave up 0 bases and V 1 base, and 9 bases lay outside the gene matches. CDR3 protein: CASSDFSGTAISYEQYF. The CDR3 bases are TGTGCCAGCAGTGACTTTTCCGGGACAGCTATCTCCTACGAGCAGTACTTC.

Here the CDR3 DNA reads TGTGCCAGCAACAAACCTTTGAGGCGGGAGGGGAGGACCGGGGAGCTGTTTTTT. This encodes CASNKPLRREGRTGELFF. The rearrangement uses TRBV28 and TRBJ2-2, with 9 bases matching TRBD2. The ends lost 7 bases at V and 5 bases at J; junction bases unmatched: 17. The CDR3 runs 18 residues. The germline gives CDR1 MDHEN, CDR2 SYDVKM.

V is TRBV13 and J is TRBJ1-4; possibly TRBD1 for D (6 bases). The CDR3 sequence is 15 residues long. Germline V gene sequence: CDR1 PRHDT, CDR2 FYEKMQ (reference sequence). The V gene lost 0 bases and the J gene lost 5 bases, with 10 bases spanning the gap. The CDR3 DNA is TGTGCCAGCAGCTTAGGGCTTACAGGGAATGAAAAACTGTTTTTT. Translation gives CASSLGLTGNEKLFF.

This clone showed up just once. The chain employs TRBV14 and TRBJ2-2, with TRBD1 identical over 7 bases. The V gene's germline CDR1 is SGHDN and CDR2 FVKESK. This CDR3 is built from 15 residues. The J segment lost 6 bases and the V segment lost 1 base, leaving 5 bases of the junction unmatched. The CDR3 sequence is CASSQADRAAGELFF. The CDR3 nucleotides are TGTGCCAGCAGCCAAGCCGACAGGGCGGCCGGGGAGCTGTTTTTT.

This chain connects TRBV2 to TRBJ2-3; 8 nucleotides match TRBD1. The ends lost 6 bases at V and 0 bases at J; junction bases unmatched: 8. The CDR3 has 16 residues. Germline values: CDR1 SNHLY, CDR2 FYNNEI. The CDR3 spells CASRPSTGDSTDTQYF. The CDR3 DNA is TGTGCCAGCAGGCCCTCGACAGGGGACAGCACAGATACGCAGTATTTT.